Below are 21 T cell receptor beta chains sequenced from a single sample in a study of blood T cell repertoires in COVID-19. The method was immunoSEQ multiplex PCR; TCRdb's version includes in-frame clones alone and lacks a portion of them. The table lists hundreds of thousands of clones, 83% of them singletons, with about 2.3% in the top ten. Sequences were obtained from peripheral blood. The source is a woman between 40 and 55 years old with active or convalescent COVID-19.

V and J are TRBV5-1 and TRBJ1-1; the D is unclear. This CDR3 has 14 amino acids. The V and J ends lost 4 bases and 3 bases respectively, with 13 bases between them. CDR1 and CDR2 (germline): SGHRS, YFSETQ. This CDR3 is CASSPAGGYTEAFF. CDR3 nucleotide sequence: TGCGCCAGCAGCCCTGCAGGAGGTTACACTGAAGCTTTCTTT.

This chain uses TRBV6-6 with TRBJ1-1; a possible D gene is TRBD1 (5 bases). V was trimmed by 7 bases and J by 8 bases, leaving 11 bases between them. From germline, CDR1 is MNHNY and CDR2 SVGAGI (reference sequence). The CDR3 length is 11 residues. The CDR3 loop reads CASMVGGEAFF. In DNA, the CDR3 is TGTGCCAGCATGGTCGGGGGGGAAGCTTTCTTT.

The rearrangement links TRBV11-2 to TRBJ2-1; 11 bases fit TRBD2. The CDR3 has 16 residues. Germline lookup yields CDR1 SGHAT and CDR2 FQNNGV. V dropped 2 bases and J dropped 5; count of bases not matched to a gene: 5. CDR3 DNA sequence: TGTGCCAGCAGCTTACCGACTAGCGGGATCAACAATGAGCAGTTCTTC. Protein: CASSLPTSGINNEQFF.

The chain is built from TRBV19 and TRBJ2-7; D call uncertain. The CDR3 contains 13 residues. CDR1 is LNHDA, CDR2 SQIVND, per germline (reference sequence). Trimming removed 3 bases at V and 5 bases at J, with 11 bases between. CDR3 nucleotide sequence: TGTGCCAGTAGTATTGGCCACCCCAACGAGCAGTACTTC. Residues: CASSIGHPNEQYF.

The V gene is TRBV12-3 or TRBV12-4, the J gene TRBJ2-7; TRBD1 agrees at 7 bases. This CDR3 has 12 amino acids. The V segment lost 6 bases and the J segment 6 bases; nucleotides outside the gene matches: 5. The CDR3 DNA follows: TGTGCCAGCAGCAGACAGGGTGGCGAGCAGTACTTC. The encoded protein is CASSRQGGEQYF.

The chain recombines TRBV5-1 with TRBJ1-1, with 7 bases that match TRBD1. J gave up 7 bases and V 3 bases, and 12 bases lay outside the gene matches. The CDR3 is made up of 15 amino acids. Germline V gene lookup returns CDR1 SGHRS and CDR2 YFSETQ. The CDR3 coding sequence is TGCGCCAGCAGCTCGGCCCCCCCTGGGACAGATGAAGCTTTCTTT. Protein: CASSSAPPGTDEAFF.

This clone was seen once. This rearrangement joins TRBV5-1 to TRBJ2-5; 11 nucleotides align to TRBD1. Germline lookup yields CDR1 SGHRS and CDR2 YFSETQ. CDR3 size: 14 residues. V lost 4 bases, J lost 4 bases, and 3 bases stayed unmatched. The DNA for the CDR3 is TGCGCCAGCAGCCCGGGGACAGGGGGAGAGACCCAGTACTTC. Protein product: CASSPGTGGETQYF.

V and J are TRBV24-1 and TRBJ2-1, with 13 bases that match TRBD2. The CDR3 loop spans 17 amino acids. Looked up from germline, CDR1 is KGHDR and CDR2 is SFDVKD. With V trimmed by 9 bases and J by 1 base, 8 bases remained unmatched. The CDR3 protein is CATGGLAGVGSYNEQFF. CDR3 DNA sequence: TGTGCCACCGGCGGACTAGCGGGAGTAGGGTCCTACAATGAGCAGTTCTTC.

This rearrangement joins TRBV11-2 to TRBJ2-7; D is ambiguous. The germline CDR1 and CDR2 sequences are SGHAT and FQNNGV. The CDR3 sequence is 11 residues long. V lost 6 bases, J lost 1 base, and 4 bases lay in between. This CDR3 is CASSYSYEQYF. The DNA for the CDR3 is TGTGCCAGCAGTTATTCCTACGAGCAGTACTTC.

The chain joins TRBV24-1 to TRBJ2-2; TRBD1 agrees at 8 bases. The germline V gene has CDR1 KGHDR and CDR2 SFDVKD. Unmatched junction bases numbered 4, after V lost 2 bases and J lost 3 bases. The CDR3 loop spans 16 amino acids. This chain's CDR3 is CATSDWTGFDTGELFF. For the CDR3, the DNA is TGTGCCACCAGTGATTGGACAGGGTTTGACACCGGGGAGCTGTTTTTT.

CDR3 region: CASSARGGRRTGELFF. The CDR3 DNA is TGTGCCAGCAGTGCCCGGGGGGGCCGTCGCACCGGGGAGCTGTTTTTT. This chain uses TRBV2 with TRBJ2-2; 8 positions agree with TRBD2. Germline values: CDR1 SNHLY, CDR2 FYNNEI. This CDR3 has 16 residues. The V segment lost 4 bases and the J segment 4 bases; nucleotides outside the gene matches: 8.

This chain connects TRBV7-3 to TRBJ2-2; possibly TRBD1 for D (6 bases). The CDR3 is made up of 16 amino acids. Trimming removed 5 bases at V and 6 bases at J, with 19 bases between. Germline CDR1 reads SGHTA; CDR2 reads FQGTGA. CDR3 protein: CASSPWQGKGAGELFF. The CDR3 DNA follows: TGTGCCAGCAGCCCCTGGCAGGGGAAGGGAGCCGGGGAGCTGTTTTTT.

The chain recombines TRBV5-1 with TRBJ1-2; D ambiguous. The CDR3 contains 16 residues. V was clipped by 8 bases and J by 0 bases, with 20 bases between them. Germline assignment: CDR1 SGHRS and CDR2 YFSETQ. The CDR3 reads CASKSSAGRANYGYTF. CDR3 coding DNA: TGCGCCAGTAAATCCTCGGCCGGGAGGGCTAACTATGGCTACACCTTC.

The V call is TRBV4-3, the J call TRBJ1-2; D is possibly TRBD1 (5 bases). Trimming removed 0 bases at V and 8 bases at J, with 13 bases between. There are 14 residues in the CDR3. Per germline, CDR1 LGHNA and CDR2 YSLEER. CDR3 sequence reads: CASSQEGQGGGYTF. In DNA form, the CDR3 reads TGCGCCAGCAGCCAAGAAGGGCAGGGTGGAGGCTACACCTTC.

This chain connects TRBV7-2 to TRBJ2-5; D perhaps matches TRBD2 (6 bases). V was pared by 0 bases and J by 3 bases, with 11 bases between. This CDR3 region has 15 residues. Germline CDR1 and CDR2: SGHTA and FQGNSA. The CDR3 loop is CASSLAGGTEETQYF. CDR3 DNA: TGTGCCAGCAGCTTAGCGGGCGGGACCGAAGAGACCCAGTACTTC.

CDR3 coding DNA: TGTGCCTGGAGTGCAGCTCGGGTGGCCCCCTCAAACCCAAGCAATCAGCCCCAGCATTTT. It is translated as CAWSAARVAPSNPSNQPQHF. V and J are TRBV30 and TRBJ1-5; D not certain. V gave up 1 base and J gave up 1 base, with 26 bases separating them. The CDR3 is 20 residues long. Germline V gene sequence: CDR1 GTSNPN, CDR2 SVGIG (reference sequence). The complete variable domain, with remaining parts taken from reference TRBV30 and TRBJ1-5, reads SQTIHQWPATLVQPVGSPLSLECTVEGTSNPNLYWYRQAAGRGLQLLFYSVGIGQISSEVPQNLSASRPQDRQFILSSKKLLLSDSGFYLCAWSAARVAPSNPSNQPQHFGDGTRLSIL.

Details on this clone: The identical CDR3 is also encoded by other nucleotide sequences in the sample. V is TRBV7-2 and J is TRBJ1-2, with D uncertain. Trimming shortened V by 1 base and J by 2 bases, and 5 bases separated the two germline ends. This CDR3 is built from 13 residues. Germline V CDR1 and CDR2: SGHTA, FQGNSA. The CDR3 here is CASSLDTNYGYTF. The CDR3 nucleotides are TGTGCCAGCAGCTTAGACACCAACTATGGCTACACCTTC.

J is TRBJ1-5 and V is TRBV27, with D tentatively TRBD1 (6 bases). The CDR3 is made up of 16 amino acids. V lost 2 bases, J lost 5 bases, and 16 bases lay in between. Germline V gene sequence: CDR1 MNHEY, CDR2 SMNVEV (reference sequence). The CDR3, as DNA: TGTGCCAGCAGTTTAGGTGCAGGGGAAAAACATCAGCCCCAGCATTTT. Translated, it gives CASSLGAGEKHQPQHF.

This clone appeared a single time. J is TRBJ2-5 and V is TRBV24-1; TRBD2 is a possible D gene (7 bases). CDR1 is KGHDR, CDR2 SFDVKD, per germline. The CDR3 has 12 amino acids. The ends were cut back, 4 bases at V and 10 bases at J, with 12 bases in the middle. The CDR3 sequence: CATSEGGQNQYF. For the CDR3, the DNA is TGTGCCACCAGTGAGGGGGGGCAGAACCAGTACTTC.

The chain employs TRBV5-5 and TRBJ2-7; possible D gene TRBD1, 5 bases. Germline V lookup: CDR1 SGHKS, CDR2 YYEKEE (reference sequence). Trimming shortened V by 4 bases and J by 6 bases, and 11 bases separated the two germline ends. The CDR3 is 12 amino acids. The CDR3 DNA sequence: TGTGCCAGCAGCCCAGGGTCGGGCGAGCAGTACTTC. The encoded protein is CASSPGSGEQYF. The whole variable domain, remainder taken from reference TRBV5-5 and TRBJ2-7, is DAGVTQSPTHLIKTRGQQVTLRCSPISGHKSVSWYQQVLGQGPQFIFQYYEKEERGRGNFPDRFSARQFPNYSSELNVNALLLGDSALYLCASSPGSGEQYFGPGTRLTVT.

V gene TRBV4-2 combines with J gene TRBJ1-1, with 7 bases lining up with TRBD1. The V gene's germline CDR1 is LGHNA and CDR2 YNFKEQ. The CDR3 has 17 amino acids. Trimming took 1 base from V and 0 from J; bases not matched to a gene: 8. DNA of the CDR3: TGTGCCAGCAGCCAAGCCGAGGGACAGACAATGAACACTGAAGCTTTCTTT. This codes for CASSQAEGQTMNTEAFF.